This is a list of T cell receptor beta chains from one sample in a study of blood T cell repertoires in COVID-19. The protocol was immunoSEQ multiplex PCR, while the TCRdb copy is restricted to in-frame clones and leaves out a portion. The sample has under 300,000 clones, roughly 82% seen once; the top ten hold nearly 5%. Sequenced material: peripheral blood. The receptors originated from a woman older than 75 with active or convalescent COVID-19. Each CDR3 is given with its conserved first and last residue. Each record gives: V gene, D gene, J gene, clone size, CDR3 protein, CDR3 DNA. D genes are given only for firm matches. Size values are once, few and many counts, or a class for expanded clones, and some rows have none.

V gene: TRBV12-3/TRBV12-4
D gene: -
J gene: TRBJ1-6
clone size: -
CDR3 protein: CASRTSSSPLHF
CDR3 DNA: TGTGCCAGCAGAACAAGTTCGTCACCCCTCCACTTT

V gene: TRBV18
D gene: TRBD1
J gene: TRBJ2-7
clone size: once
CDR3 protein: CASSPSPGQVYEQYF
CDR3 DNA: TGTGCCAGCTCACCGTCGCCGGGACAGGTCTACGAGCAGTACTTC

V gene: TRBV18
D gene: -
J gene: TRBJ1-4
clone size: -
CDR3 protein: CASSPTREKLFF
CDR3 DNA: TGTGCCAGCTCACCCACGCGAGAAAAACTGTTTTTT

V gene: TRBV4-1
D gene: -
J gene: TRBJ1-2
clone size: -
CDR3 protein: CASSQEGLPPLYGYTF
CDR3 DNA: TGCGCCAGCAGCCAAGAGGGGCTCCCACCCTTATATGGCTACACCTTC

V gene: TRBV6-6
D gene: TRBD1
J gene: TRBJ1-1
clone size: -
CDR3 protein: CASTLQGQDTEAFF
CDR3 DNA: TGTGCCAGCACCCTACAGGGACAGGACACTGAAGCTTTCTTT

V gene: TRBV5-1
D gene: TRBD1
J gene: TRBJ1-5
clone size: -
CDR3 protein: CARTGAPNQPQHF
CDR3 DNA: TGCGCTAGGACAGGTGCCCCCAATCAGCCCCAGCATTTT

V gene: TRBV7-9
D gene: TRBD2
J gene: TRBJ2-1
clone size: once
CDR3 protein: CASSLLAGAYNEQFF
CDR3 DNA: TGTGCCAGCAGCTTACTAGCGGGGGCGTACAATGAGCAGTTCTTC

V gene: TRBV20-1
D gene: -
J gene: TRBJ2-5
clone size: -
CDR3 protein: CSASVNQETQYF
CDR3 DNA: TGCAGTGCTAGTGTCAACCAAGAGACCCAGTACTTC

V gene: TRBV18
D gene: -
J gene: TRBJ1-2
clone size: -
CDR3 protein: CASSPRNGDYGYTF
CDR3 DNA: TGTGCCAGCTCACCACGTAACGGAGACTATGGCTACACCTTC

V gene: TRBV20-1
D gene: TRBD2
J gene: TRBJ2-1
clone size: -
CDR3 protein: CSASRSGVTISYNEQFF
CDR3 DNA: TGCAGTGCTAGTAGAAGCGGGGTCACAATCTCCTACAATGAGCAGTTCTTC

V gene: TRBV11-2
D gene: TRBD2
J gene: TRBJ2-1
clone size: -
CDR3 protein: CASSSSGRAYEQFF
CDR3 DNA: TGTGCCAGCAGCTCTAGCGGGAGGGCCTATGAGCAGTTCTTC

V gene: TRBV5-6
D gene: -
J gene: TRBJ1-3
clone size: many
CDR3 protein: CASSSDSSSGNTIYF
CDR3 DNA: TGTGCCAGCAGCTCAGACAGCAGCTCTGGAAACACCATATATTTT

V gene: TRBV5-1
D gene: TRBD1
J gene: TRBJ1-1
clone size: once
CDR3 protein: CASSLQGEVTEAFF
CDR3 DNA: TGCGCCAGCAGCTTGCAGGGGGAAGTCACTGAAGCTTTCTTT

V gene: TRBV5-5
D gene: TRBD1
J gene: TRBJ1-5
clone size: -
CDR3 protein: CASSLGTGNWPQHF
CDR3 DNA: TGTGCCAGCAGCTTGGGGACAGGAAACTGGCCCCAGCATTTT

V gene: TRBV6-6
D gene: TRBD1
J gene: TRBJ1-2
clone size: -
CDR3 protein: CASSYWDRGDYGYTF
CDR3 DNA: TGTGCCAGCAGTTACTGGGACAGGGGAGACTATGGCTACACCTTC

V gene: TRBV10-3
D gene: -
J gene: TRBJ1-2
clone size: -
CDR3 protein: CATGTGTGYTF
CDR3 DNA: TGTGCCACCGGGACTGGTACGGGCTACACCTTC

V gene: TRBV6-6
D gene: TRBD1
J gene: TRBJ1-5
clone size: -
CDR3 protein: CASSSMDRGGNQPQHF
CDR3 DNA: TGTGCCAGCAGTTCCATGGACAGGGGAGGCAATCAGCCCCAGCATTTT

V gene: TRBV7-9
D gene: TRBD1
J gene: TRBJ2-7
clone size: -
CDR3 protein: CASTPDRYEQYF
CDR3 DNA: TGTGCCAGCACCCCGGACAGGTACGAGCAGTACTTC

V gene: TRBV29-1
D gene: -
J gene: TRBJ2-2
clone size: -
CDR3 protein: CSVEGAVGELFF
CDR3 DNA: TGCAGCGTTGAGGGGGCTGTCGGGGAGCTGTTTTTT

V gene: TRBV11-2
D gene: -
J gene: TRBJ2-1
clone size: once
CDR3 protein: CASSPMFEQFF
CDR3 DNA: TGTGCCAGCAGCCCCATGTTTGAGCAGTTCTTC

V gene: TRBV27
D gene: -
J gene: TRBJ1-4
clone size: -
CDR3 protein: CASSSRLGEGKLFF
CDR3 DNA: TGTGCCAGCAGTTCTAGATTAGGGGAGGGAAAACTGTTTTTT

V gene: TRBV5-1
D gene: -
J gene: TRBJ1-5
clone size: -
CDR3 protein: CASSLGGQNNQPQHF
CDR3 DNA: TGCGCCAGCAGCTTGGGAGGACAGAATAATCAGCCCCAGCATTTT

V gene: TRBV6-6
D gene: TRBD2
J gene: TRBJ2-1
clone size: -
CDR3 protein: CATHNSGGAGEQFF
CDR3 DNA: TGTGCCACGCATAATAGCGGGGGGGCAGGGGAGCAGTTCTTC

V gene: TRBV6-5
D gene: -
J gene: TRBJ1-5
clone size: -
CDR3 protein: CASSTGHPTNQPQHF
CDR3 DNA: TGTGCCAGCAGCACGGGACACCCTACCAATCAGCCCCAGCATTTT

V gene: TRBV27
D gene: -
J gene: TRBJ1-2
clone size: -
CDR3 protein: CASATGFYGYTF
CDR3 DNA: TGTGCCAGCGCTACAGGGTTCTATGGCTACACCTTC

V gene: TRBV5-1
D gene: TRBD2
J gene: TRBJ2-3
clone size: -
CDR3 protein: CASSLSGTSGTDTQYF
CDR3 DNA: TGCGCCAGCAGCTTGTCCGGGACTAGCGGCACAGATACGCAGTATTTT

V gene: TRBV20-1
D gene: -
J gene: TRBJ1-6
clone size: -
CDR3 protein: CSASRGSSYNSPLHF
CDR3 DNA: TGCAGTGCTAGTAGGGGGAGCTCCTATAATTCACCCCTCCACTTT

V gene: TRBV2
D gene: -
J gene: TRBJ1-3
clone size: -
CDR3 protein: CASSAQGTGNTIYF
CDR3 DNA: TGTGCCAGCAGCGCTCAGGGTACTGGAAACACCATATATTTT

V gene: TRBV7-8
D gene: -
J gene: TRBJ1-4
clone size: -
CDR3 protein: CASSFGSRPYMVEKLFF
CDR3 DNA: TGTGCCAGCAGCTTTGGGTCCAGGCCTTATATGGTTGAAAAACTGTTTTTT

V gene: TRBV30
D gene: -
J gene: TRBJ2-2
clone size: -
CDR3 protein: CAWSLRAGTWELFF
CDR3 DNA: TGTGCCTGGAGCCTCAGGGCAGGGACATGGGAGCTGTTTTTT

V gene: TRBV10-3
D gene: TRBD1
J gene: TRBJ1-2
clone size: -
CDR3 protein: CAISDPLVSGQGPHGYTF
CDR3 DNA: TGTGCCATCAGTGATCCCTTGGTTTCGGGACAGGGGCCTCATGGCTACACCTTC

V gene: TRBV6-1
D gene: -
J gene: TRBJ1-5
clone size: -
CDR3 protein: CASSDNTNQPQHF
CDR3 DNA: TGTGCCAGCAGTGATAATACAAATCAGCCCCAGCATTTT

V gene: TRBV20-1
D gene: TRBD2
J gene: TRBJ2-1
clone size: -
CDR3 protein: CSTSAQRERQFF
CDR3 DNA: TGCAGTACTAGTGCGCAGCGGGAGAGGCAGTTCTTC

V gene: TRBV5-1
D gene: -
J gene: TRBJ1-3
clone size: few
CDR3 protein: CASSVDSSGNTIYF
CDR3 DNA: TGCGCCAGCAGCGTTGACAGCTCTGGAAACACCATATATTTT

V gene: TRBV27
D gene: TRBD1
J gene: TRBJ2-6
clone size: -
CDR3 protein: CASSFTGTGGARGANVLTF
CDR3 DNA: TGTGCCAGCAGTTTCACCGGGACAGGGGGCGCGAGGGGGGCCAACGTCCTGACTTTC

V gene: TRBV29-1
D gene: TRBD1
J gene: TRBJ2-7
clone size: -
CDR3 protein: CSVEGDRRSSYEQYF
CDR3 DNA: TGCAGCGTTGAAGGGGACAGGAGGAGTTCCTACGAGCAGTACTTC

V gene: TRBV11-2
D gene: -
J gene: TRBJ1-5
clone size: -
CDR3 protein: CASSLDVAGVGNQPQHF
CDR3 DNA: TGTGCCAGCAGCTTAGATGTGGCCGGGGTCGGCAATCAGCCCCAGCATTTT

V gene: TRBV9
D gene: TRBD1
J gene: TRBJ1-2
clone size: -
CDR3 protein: CASSVGQRVNYGYTF
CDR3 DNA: TGTGCCAGCAGCGTGGGACAGCGAGTTAACTATGGCTACACCTTC

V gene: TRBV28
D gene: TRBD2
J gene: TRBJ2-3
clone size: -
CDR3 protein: CASSLAAGVKTDTQYF
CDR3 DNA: TGTGCCAGCAGTTTAGCGGCGGGAGTAAAGACAGATACGCAGTATTTT

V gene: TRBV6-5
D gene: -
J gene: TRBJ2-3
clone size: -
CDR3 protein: CASSYLTSTDTQYF
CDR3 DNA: TGTGCCAGCAGTTATCTGACAAGCACAGATACGCAGTATTTT

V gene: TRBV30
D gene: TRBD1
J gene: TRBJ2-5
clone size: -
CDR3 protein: CAWKWDRGRETQYF
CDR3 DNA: TGTGCCTGGAAATGGGACAGGGGGAGAGAGACCCAGTACTTC